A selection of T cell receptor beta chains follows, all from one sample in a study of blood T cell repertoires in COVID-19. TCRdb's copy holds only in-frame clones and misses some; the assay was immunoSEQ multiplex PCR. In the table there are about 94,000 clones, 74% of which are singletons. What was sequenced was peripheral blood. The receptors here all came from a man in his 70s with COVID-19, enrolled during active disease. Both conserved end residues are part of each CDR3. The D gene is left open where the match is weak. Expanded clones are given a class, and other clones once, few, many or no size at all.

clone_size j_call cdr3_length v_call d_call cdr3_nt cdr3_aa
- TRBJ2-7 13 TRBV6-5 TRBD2 TGTGCCAGCTTTCAGCGGGGCTCCTACGAGCAGTACTTC CASFQRGSYEQYF
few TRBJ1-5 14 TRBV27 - TGTGCCAGCAGTTTATGGGCAGGGGATCAGCCCCAGCATTTT CASSLWAGDQPQHF
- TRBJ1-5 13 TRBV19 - TGTGCCAGTAGTATAATGCGGAATCAGCCCCAGCATTTT CASSIMRNQPQHF
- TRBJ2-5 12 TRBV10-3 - TGTGCCATCAGTGAGTCGAGGGAGACCCAGTACTTC CAISESRETQYF
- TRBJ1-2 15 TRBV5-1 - TGCGCCAGCAGCCCACACAGGGAAACTAACTATGGCTACACCTTC CASSPHRETNYGYTF
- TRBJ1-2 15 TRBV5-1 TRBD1 TGCGCCAGCAGCCCGGGGACAGCGGCGGTCTATGGCTACACCTTC CASSPGTAAVYGYTF
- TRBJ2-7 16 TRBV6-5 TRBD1 TGTGCCAGCAGTTACTCGATACAGGGGGCGAGATACGAGCAGTACTTC CASSYSIQGARYEQYF
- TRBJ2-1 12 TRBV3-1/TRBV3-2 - TGTGCCAGCAGCCAAGGGCGGCAGGGCGCGTTCTTC CASSQGRQGAFF
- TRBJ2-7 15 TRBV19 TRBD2 TGTGCCAGTAGCCGGACTAGCGGGAGGGCCTACGAGCAGTACTTC CASSRTSGRAYEQYF
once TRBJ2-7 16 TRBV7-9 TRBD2 TGTGCCAGCAGCTTAGGGACTAGCGGGACCTCCTACGAGCAGTACTTC CASSLGTSGTSYEQYF
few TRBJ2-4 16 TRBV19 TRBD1 TGTGCCAGTAGTACCGGACAGGGCCTAGCCAAAAACATTCAGTACTTC CASSTGQGLAKNIQYF
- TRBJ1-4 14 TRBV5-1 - TGCGCCAGCAGCTTGGAGGGGTCTAATGAAAAACTGTTTTTT CASSLEGSNEKLFF
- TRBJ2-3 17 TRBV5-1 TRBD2 TGCGCCAGCAGCTCCTTGGCGCGGGAGGGCCGCCCAGATACGCAGTATTTT CASSSLAREGRPDTQYF
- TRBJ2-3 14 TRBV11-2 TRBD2 TGTGCCAGCAGCTTCCAAGGACTAGCGGATACGCAGTATTTT CASSFQGLADTQYF
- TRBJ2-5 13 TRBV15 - TGTGCCACCAGTATGGGGGGGCGGGAGACCCAGTACTTC CATSMGGRETQYF
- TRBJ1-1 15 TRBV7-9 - TGTGCCAGCAGCTCCGGGGACACCCGGAACACTGAAGCTTTCTTT CASSSGDTRNTEAFF
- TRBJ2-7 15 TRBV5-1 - TGCGCCAGCAGCTTGGCGGGGGTCGGGAGAGGCGAGCAGTACTTC CASSLAGVGRGEQYF
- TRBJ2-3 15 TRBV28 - TGTGCCAGCAAAGAGCAGGGGGGCTTAACAGATACGCAGTATTTT CASKEQGGLTDTQYF
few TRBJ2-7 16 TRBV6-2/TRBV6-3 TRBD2 TGTGCCAGCAGTGCCTGCTGGACTAGCGGGAGGGGGGAGCAGTACTTC CASSACWTSGRGEQYF
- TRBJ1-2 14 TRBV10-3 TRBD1 TGTGCCATCAGATCGGCAGGGGGCCCTTACGGCTACACCTTC CAIRSAGGPYGYTF
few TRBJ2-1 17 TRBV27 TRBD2 TGTGCCAGCAGTCCCGGCTTGGGACTAGCGGGAGGCAAGGAGCAGTTCTTC CASSPGLGLAGGKEQFF
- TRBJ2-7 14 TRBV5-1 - TGCGCCAGCAGCCGCCAGCTAGGAGGGAACGAGCAGTACTTC CASSRQLGGNEQYF
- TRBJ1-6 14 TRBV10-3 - TGTGCCACGCGAAGTGGGGGCGATAATTCACCCCTCCACTTT CATRSGGDNSPLHF
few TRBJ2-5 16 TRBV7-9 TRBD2 TGTGCCAGCAGCTTAGGAGCGGGACTCCTATTCGGGGCCCAGTACTTC CASSLGAGLLFGAQYF
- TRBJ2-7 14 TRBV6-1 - TGTGCCAGCAGTGAAGCGGGAGTTTGGGGCGAGCAGTACTTC CASSEAGVWGEQYF
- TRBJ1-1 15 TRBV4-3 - TGCGCCAGCAGCCAAGGGACCGGCGGGGGCAAGGGAGCTTTCTTT CASSQGTGGGKGAFF
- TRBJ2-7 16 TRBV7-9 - TGTGCCAGCAGCGACTGGACCGGGACTGGAGACTACGAGCAGTACTTC CASSDWTGTGDYEQYF
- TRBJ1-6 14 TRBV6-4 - TGTGCCAGCAGTGACCGGGACTTCGGTCCACCCCTCCACTTT CASSDRDFGPPLHF
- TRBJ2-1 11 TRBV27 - TGTGCCAGCCACCGAGGCAATGAGCAGTTCTTC CASHRGNEQFF
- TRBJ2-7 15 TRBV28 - TGTGCCAGCAGCCGGCAGGGCGGAGTATACTACGAGCAGTACTTC CASSRQGGVYYEQYF
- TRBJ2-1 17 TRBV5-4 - TGTGCCAGCAGCTTGGACGCTTGGGGGGGCCAGTACAATGAGCAGTTCTTC CASSLDAWGGQYNEQFF